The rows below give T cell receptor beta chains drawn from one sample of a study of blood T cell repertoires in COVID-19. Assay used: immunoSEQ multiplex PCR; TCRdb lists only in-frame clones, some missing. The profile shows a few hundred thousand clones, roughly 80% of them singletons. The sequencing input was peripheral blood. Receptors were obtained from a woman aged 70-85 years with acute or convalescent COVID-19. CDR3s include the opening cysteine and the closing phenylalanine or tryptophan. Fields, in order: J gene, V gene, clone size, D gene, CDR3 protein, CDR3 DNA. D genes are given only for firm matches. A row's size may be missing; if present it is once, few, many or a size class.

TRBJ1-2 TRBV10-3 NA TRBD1 CAIREGAYGYTF TGTGCCATCAGAGAGGGGGCGTATGGCTACACCTTC
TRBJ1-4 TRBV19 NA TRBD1 CASSIASVGTAEKLFF TGTGCCAGTAGTATAGCGTCGGTCGGGACAGCTGAAAAACTGTTTTTT
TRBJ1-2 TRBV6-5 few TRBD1 CASRGTGRAYGYTF TGTGCCAGCAGGGGGACAGGGCGGGCATATGGCTACACCTTC
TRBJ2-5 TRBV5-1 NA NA CASSLVAGWGETQYF TGCGCCAGCAGCTTGGTGGCAGGGTGGGGAGAGACCCAGTACTTC
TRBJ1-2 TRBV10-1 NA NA CASLNELWRGTNYGYTF TGCGCCAGCCTTAACGAGCTATGGAGGGGAACTAACTATGGCTACACCTTC
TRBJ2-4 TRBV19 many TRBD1 CASSTRQGRQYF TGTGCCAGTAGTACACGACAGGGACGCCAGTACTTC
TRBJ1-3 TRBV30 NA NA CAWTTGSSGNTIYF TGTGCCTGGACTACAGGGAGCTCTGGAAACACCATATATTTT
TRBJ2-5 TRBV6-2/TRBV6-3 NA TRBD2 CASSQPSGGAYETQYF TGTGCCAGCAGTCAACCTAGCGGGGGGGCCTACGAGACCCAGTACTTC
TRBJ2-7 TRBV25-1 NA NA CASRTWGGQGEQYF TGTGCCAGCAGGACCTGGGGGGGGCAGGGCGAGCAGTACTTC
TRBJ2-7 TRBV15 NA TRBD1 CATSRRTGDEQYF TGTGCCACCAGCAGACGGACAGGGGACGAGCAGTACTTC
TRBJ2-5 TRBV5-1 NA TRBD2 CASSLGGTSGGAGSETQYF TGCGCCAGCAGCTTGGGGGGGACTAGCGGGGGGGCAGGATCAGAGACCCAGTACTTC
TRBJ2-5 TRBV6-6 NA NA CASLRGYQETQYF TGTGCCAGCCTCCGGGGGTACCAAGAGACCCAGTACTTC
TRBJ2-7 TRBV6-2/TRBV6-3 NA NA CASSSSGAVGLLAEQYF NA
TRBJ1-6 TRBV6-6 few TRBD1 CASSHRGSSSYNSPLHF TGTGCCAGCAGTCACAGGGGGTCGAGCTCCTATAATTCACCCCTCCACTTT
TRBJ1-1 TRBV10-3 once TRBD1 CAIRGTGRGNTEAFF TGTGCCATCAGGGGGACAGGGCGAGGGAACACTGAAGCTTTCTTT
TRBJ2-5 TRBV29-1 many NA CSLTGPYSQETQYF TGCAGCCTGACAGGACCGTACTCGCAAGAGACCCAGTACTTC
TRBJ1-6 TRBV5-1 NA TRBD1 CASSGSGTGGGNSPLHF TGCGCCAGCAGCGGTTCCGGGACAGGGGGTGGAAATTCACCCCTCCACTTT
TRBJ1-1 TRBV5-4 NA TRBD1 CASTLADRGNTEAFF TGTGCCAGCACCCTAGCGGACAGGGGGAACACTGAAGCTTTCTTT
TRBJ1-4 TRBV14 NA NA CASAGIEGEKLFF TGTGCCAGCGCGGGAATCGAGGGTGAAAAACTGTTTTTT
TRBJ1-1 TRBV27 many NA CASSPPYGTRRVF TGTGCCAGCAGTCCCCCGTACGGGACACGTCGCGTCTTT
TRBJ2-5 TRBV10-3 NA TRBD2 CATQVTSGVEETQYF TGTGCCACCCAGGTGACTAGCGGGGTAGAGGAGACCCAGTACTTC
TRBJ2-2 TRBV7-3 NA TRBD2 CASSSVAGGLPGELFF TGTGCCAGCAGCTCCGTAGCGGGGGGGCTTCCCGGGGAGCTGTTTTTT
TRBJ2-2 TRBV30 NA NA CAWKSRDKLTGELFF TGTGCCTGGAAGAGCCGGGACAAGCTCACCGGGGAGCTGTTTTTT
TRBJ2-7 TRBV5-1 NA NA CASSIESRDYEQYF TGCGCCAGCAGCATCGAATCCAGGGACTACGAGCAGTACTTC
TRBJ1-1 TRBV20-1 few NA CSAPLHTEAFF TGCAGTGCCCCCCTCCACACTGAAGCTTTCTTT
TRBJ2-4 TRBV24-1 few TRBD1 CVAGRGQVAKNIQYF TGTGTCGCGGGTAGGGGGCAAGTGGCCAAAAACATTCAGTACTTC
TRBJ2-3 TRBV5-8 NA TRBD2 CASSLASGATDTQYF TGTGCCAGCAGCTTGGCGAGCGGGGCCACAGATACGCAGTATTTT
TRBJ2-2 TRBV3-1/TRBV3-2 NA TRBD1 CASRTSGTGSTGELFF TGTGCCAGCAGGACCTCCGGGACAGGCTCCACCGGGGAGCTGTTTTTT
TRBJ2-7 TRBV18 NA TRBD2 CASSPAGGPVYEQYF TGTGCCAGCTCACCCGCGGGGGGGCCGGTCTACGAGCAGTACTTC
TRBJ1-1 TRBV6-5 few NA CASSTRQEAFF TGTGCCAGCAGTACTCGACAGGAAGCTTTCTTT
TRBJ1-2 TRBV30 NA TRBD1 CAWKQAGTGSYGYTF TGTGCCTGGAAGCAAGCCGGGACAGGGTCCTATGGCTACACCTTC
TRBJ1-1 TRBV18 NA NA CASSWSGDTEAFF TGTGCCAGCTCATGGTCCGGGGACACTGAAGCTTTCTTT
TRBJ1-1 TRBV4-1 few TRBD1 CASSHTGTANTEAFF TGCGCCAGCAGCCACACCGGGACAGCTAACACTGAAGCTTTCTTT
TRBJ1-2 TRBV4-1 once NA CASSQVWQGIYGYTF TGCGCCAGCAGCCAAGTCTGGCAGGGGATCTATGGCTACACCTTC
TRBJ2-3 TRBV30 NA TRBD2 CAWSGGGSADTQYF TGTGCCTGGTCGGGGGGTGGTTCGGCAGATACGCAGTATTTT
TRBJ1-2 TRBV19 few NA CASSAGPHGYTF TGTGCCAGTAGTGCGGGACCTCATGGCTACACCTTC
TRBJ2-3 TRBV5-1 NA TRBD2 CASVSGRAGSTDTQYF TGCGCCAGCGTGTCCGGGAGAGCGGGGAGCACAGATACGCAGTATTTT